This T cell receptor beta chain was captured in a study of blood T cell repertoires in COVID-19 (TCRdb year 2020). About the full investigation: Collaborator samples came from the United States, Italy and Spain and covered acute and convalescent phases of COVID-19. The material from the prospective study consisted of cDNA or gDNA derived from T cells, B-cell-depleted T cells, or PBMCs. Subjects who had been exposed to COVID-19, were actively infected with it, or had recovered from it provided the deeply sampled blood TCRbeta repertoires that made up the dataset. A freely available public database, intended as a resource for researchers studying the immune response to SARS-CoV-2, is where the repertoires were released. The samples were drawn from two sources: the first 160 participants of the ongoing ImmuneRACE study, and 950 to 1,500 subjects contributed by 6 global collaborators. A de-identified subject ID, COVID-19 status, age in years and sex were almost always included in the sample metadata. HLA class I and class II types, where available, came from metadata supplied by the sample provider rather than from assay-based typing. The paper as a whole reports these results and caveats: The quantity of clinical and demographic metadata differed by source and by participant and was supplied without curation.

The collaborating institutions used their own protocols to collect whole blood in K2EDTA tubes. For TCRbeta analysis, collaborators shipped samples as frozen whole blood, isolated PBMCs, or DNA extracted from either of those sample types. TCRbeta CDR3 regions were amplified from genomic DNA by means of the immunoSEQ Assay, a bias-controlled multiplex PCR. Per the original workflow: The number of nucleated cells in each sample was estimated from the amplification of reference gene primers within the assay. To quantify the absolute abundance of each unique TCRbeta CDR3 rearrangement, sequence reads were collapsed and filtered. Productive Simpson clonality was computed per sample as the square root of Simpson's diversity index over productive rearrangements. TCRdb carries this immuneACCESS record with in-frame sequences only. Its versions omit some clonotypes, under half of them owing to an unresolved V gene in the studies checked, with the rest unexplained. V and J calls and clone size are as listed in that table; D and trimming were resolved from the DNA. For this sample there are about 190,000 clones; around 80% appear just once. The top ten clones comprise less than 20% of the sample.

The CDR3 runs 14 amino acids, cysteine and phenylalanine included. The entry retains the CDR3 DNA only, 42 bases that are in frame from base 1. The V end loses 2 bases and the J end loses 0 bases, and a stretch of 7 bases separates them. CDR1 and CDR2 (MNHEY, SVGEGT) derive from the germline V gene. A remark on this clone: The specificity of this receptor is unknown. Base qualities are missing; no much larger clone stands one base away.

The source is a human donor in a cohort sampled during active COVID-19. Sequencing was performed on peripheral blood. This receptor chain uses TRBV6-2 or TRBV6-3 and TRBJ1-1, with the D gene not confidently named. For the CDR3, the sequence is CASSYGGLNTEAFF. The DNA sequence is as follows: TGTGCCAGCAGTTACGGCGGCCTGAACACTGAAGCTTTCTTT.